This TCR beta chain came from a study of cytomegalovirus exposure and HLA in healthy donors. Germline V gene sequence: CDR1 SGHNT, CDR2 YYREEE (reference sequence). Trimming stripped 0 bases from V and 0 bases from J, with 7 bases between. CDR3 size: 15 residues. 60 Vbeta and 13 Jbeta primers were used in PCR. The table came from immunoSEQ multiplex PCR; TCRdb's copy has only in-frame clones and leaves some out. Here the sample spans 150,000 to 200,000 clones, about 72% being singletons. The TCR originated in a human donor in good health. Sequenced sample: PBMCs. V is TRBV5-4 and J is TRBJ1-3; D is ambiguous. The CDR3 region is CASSLDVDSGNTIYF. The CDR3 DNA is TGTGCCAGCAGCTTGGACGTAGACTCTGGAAACACCATATATTTT.